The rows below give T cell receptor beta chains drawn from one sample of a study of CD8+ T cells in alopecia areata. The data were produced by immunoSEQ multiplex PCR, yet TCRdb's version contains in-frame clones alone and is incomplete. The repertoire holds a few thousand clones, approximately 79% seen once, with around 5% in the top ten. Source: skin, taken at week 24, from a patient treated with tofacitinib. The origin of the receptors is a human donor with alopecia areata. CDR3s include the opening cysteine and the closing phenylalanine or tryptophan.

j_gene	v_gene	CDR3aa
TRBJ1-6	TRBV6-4	CASFNSPLHF
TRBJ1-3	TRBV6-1	CASSADDGLGNTIYF
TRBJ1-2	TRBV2	CASPGQGGHGYTF
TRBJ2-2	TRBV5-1	CASSLRLAGDTDTGELFF
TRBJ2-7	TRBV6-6	CASSLSLAGGDEQYF
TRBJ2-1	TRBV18	CASSPGNHEQFF
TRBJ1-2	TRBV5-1	CASSLDRDSDGYTF
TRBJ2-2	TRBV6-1	CASSETDSTGELFF
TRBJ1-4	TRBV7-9	CASRIGGQKTLNNEKLFF
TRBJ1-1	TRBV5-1	CASSFGQGGEAFF
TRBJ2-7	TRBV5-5	CASSLASVLNQVDEQYF
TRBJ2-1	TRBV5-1	CASSLDGGKAEQFF
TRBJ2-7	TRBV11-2	CASSPSGPASYEQYF
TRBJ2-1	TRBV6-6	CATFGAGTGGSNEQFF
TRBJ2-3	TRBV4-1	CASSTPSGLAGRYTDTQYF
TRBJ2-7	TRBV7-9	CASSLELTGSYEQYF
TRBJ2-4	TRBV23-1	CASSQSTDRKNIQYF
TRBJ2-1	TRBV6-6	CASSPYNEQFF
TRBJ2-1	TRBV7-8	CASSLEGGSSYNEQFF
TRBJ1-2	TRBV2	CATFTHGTEVESYTF
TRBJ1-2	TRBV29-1	CSVAGLKDGYTF
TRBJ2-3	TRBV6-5	CASSSGQLADTQYF
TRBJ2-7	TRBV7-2	CASSLPLQGTPYEQYF
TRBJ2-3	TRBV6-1	CASRGLASTDTQYF
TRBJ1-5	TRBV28	CASSRRQIYSNQPQHF
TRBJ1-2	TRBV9	CASSGRPRGYYGYTF
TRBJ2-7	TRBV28	CASSPVAGLLSQYF
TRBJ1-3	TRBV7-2	CASSLEGTGSTIYF
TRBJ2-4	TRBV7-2	CASCPGPGGMDIQYF
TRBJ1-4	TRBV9	CASSGQGGELFF
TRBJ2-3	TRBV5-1	CASNPTGVVTDTQYF
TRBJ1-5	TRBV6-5	CASSELAVKEPQHF
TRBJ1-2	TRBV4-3	CASSQDQRYGYTF
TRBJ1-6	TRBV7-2	CASSLKRANSPLHF
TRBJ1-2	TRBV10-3	CAISERGEAGYTF
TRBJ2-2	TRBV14	CASSHPGGTSPTGELFF
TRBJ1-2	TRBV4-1	CASSQDHRGYGYTF
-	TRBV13	CASSIRSEQYF
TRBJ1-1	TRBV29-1	CSVEYGRNTEAFF
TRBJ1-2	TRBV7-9	CASSIRTGFGYTF
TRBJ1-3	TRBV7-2	CASRPDPSGNTIYF
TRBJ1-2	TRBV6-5	CASARRAGDYTF
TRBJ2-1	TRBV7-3	CASSLQSIGEQFF
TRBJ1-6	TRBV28	CASSKGGLYAPLHF
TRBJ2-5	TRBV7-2	CASSHPLGLALETQYF
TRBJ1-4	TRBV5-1	CASSGGTISNEKLFF
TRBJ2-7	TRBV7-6	CASSLGTGEFEQYF
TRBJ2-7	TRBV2	CARKRTLISYEQYF
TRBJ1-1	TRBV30	CAWSDGNTEAFF
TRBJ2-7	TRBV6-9	CASSNRDRSYEQYF
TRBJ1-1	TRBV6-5	CAIGGGYTEAFF
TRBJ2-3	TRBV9	CASSQSADTQYF
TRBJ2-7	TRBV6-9	CACGAPSSYEQYF
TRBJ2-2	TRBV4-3	CASSQDLISGYTGELFF
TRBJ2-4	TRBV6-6	CASSYFGGGKNIQYF
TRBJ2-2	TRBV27	CASSPNGRGPSTGELFF
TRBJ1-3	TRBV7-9	CASSSYFTSGNTIYF
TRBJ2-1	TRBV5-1	CASSSGQGSVNEQFF
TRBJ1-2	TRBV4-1	CASSPDRGQAWQGYTF